This T cell receptor (beta chain) was captured in a study of cytomegalovirus exposure and HLA in healthy donors. The primer mix had 60 Vbeta and 13 Jbeta primers. Study processing details: In a later analysis, of around 85 million unique beta chains, roughly 11 million appeared in at least two donors. Profiling relied on immunoSEQ multiplex PCR, and the TCRdb table lists in-frame clones only, not all of them. V and J calls and clone size are copied from that table; D and trimming were computed from the DNA. The table lists fewer than 250,000 clones, approximately 83% of them singletons. Notes on the study in general: Later on, an analysis found that several of the most significant clusters appeared to be linked to common viral pathogens, which included parvovirus B19. Per published reports, the classifier diagnosed cytomegalovirus status with high specificity and sensitivity.

This clone has just a few counts. Its specificity is not known. The germline V gene has CDR1 MNHEY and CDR2 SVGAGI. V was clipped by 0 bases and J by 0 bases, with 6 bases between them. The CDR3 length is 15 residues. The origin of this receptor is a boy younger than 10 in good health and CMV-seronegative. The chain links TRBV6-5 to TRBJ2-1, with D hard to call. The sequencing input was PBMCs. The CDR3: CASSYSLSSYNEQFF. In nucleotides, the CDR3 is TGTGCCAGCAGTTACTCCCTAAGCTCCTACAATGAGCAGTTCTTC.